The 15 T cell receptor beta chains below all came from one sample that was sequenced in a study of blood T cell repertoires in COVID-19 (dated by TCRdb to 2020 to 2022). Preparation of the library involved the immunoSEQ multiplex PCR assay. In its TCRdb copy, this immuneACCESS table keeps in-frame sequences only and misses some clones. Where compared with another copy, unresolved V genes explain less than half of these, and the others have no known cause. The sample profile shows some 140,000 clones; approximately 84% of them were found once. Of the sample, 4.5% to 5.5% falls within the top ten clones. Sequenced material: PBMCs or T cells enriched from blood (not recorded which). The receptors originated from a man between 35 and 55 years old with acute COVID-19.

This clone was observed once. The J gene is TRBJ2-7, the V gene TRBV10-3; a weak D match, TRBD1 (5 bases). V lost 3 bases to trimming and J lost 6 bases, with 9 bases between them. The CDR3 length is 12 residues. Germline-derived CDR1 and CDR2 are ENHRY and SYGVKD. CDR3 sequence (DNA): TGTGCCATCAGTGATAGGGGTGCCGAGCAGTACTTC. Its protein is CAISDRGAEQYF.

This rearrangement joins TRBV11-3 to TRBJ2-5, with 10 nucleotides matching TRBD1. Germline assignment: CDR1 SGHNT and CDR2 YENEEA. CDR3 length: 15 residues. J was trimmed by 3 bases and V by 1 base; bases with no gene match: 2. The CDR3 region is CASSLGQGAEETQYF. The DNA for the CDR3 is TGTGCCAGCAGCTTAGGACAGGGGGCCGAAGAGACCCAGTACTTC.

The CDR3 DNA follows: TGTGCCAGCAGTTCCTCTTCCACTGAAGCTTTCTTT. Translating it yields CASSSSSTEAFF. The V and J genes are TRBV28 and TRBJ1-1; D gene unclear. There are 12 residues in the CDR3. V was pared by 4 bases and J by 4 bases, with 7 bases between. Germline values: CDR1 MDHEN, CDR2 SYDVKM.

The chain joins TRBV6-2 or TRBV6-3 to TRBJ2-7; D is unclear. CDR3 size: 15 residues. Trimming pared 2 bases from V and 6 bases from J, leaving 17 bases between. Germline V gives CDR1 MNHEY, CDR2 SVGEGT. CDR3 in amino acids: CASSYDDIAIREQYF. The CDR3 DNA sequence: TGTGCCAGCAGTTACGACGACATCGCTATACGCGAGCAGTACTTC.

This chain uses TRBV19 with TRBJ2-3; D ambiguous. In germline, CDR1 is LNHDA, CDR2 SQIVND (reference sequence). Deletions cut 5 bases from V and 1 base from J, with 10 bases between. The CDR3 contains 14 residues. Here the CDR3 reads CASSPGLGTDTQYF. The CDR3 nucleotides read TGTGCCAGTAGTCCCGGTTTGGGCACAGATACGCAGTATTTT.

This chain joins TRBV18 and TRBJ1-2; TRBD1 agrees at 8 bases. This CDR3 contains 14 residues. J lost 3 bases, V lost 0 bases, and 0 bases had no gene match. Germline lookup yields CDR1 KGHSH and CDR2 LQKENI. CDR3 sequence reads: CASSPPDRDYGYTF. The CDR3 DNA follows: TGTGCCAGCTCACCACCGGACAGGGACTATGGCTACACCTTC.

The chain combines TRBV7-9 with TRBJ1-2; D is ambiguous. CDR3 size: 15 residues. CDR1 SEHNR and CDR2 FQNEAQ come from the germline V gene (reference sequence). The V and J ends lost 3 bases and 3 bases respectively, with 14 bases between them. The DNA for the CDR3 is TGTGCCAGCAGCTTGGATGCGGGAGAGGACTATGGCTACACCTTC. It is translated as CASSLDAGEDYGYTF. The whole variable domain, filled in from reference TRBV7-9 and TRBJ1-2, reads DTGVSQNPRHKITKRGQNVTFRCDPISEHNRLYWYRQTLGQGPEFLTYFQNEAQLEKSRLLSDRFSAERPKGSFSTLEIQRTEQGDSAMYLCASSLDAGEDYGYTFGSGTRLTVV.

V is TRBV7-2 and J is TRBJ2-2; no clear D gene. The germline V gene encodes CDR1 SGHTA and CDR2 FQGNSA. V was shortened by 7 bases and J by 7 bases, with 7 bases between the two germline ends. This CDR3 contains 11 residues. This CDR3 is CASTLSGELFF. CDR3 DNA: TGTGCCAGCACCCTCAGCGGGGAGCTGTTTTTT.

The V call is TRBV15, the J call TRBJ2-7, with D possibly being TRBD1 (6 bases). The length of the CDR3 is 14 residues. Germline V gene sequence: CDR1 LNHNV, CDR2 YYDKDF (reference sequence). Trimming pared 5 bases from V and 5 bases from J, leaving 16 bases between. In DNA, the CDR3 is TGTGCCACCAGCCCAATCACAGGGTTGGACGAGCAGTACTTC. Its protein product is CATSPITGLDEQYF.

The chain employs TRBV29-1 and TRBJ1-3, with D maybe TRBD1 (5 bases). The germline V gene encodes CDR1 SQVTM and CDR2 ANQGSEA. V lost 4 bases, J lost 0 bases, and 7 bases lay in between. CDR3 size: 13 residues. For the CDR3, the DNA is TGCAGCGTTGGACAGAGCTCTGGAAACACCATATATTTT. This gives the protein CSVGQSSGNTIYF.

The chain carries TRBV5-4 and TRBJ2-1; TRBD2 aligns across 8 bases. Germline trimming cut 0 bases from V and 10 bases from J; bases unmatched to any gene: 12. CDR1 is SGHNT and CDR2 is YYREEE in the germline V gene (reference sequence). This CDR3 is built from 16 residues. The CDR3 DNA follows: TGTGCCAGCAGCTTGGTGGAGCTAGCGGGTTTCGGAGAGCAGTTCTTC. This translates into CASSLVELAGFGEQFF.

The chain uses TRBV28 and TRBJ2-5, with a weak D call TRBD1 (6 bases). The CDR3 runs 14 residues. Germline V gene sequence: CDR1 MDHEN, CDR2 SYDVKM. The germline V and J ends were trimmed by 6 bases and 3 bases, with 14 bases remaining between them. This CDR3 is CASSLGYREETQYF. As DNA, the CDR3 is TGTGCCAGCAGCTTAGGTTACAGGGAAGAGACCCAGTACTTC.

The rearrangement uses TRBV7-2 and TRBJ1-2, with TRBD1 matching 9 bases. Germline V gene sequence: CDR1 SGHTA, CDR2 FQGNSA. The trim removed 2 bases at V and 8 bases at J, leaving 12 bases unmatched. The CDR3 runs to 16 residues. The CDR3 nucleotides read TGTGCCAGCAGCTTACATACAGGGGGCGCTGTTCCCGGCTACACCTTC. It yields the protein CASSLHTGGAVPGYTF.

The chain combines TRBV19 with TRBJ1-1, with D tentatively TRBD1 (6 bases). V was clipped by 6 bases and J by 1 base, with 18 bases between them. The germline V gene encodes CDR1 LNHDA and CDR2 SQIVND (reference sequence). This CDR3 is 16 amino acids long. CDR3 sequence (DNA): TGTGCCAGTAGGGGACCCCTCCGGACAGCGAACACTGAAGCTTTCTTT. This translates into CASRGPLRTANTEAFF.

This rearrangement joins TRBV6-6 to TRBJ2-5; a weak D match, TRBD2 (6 bases). This CDR3 has 13 amino acids. Per the germline V gene, CDR1 is MNHNY and CDR2 is SVGAGI (reference sequence). Trimming took 2 bases from V and 5 from J, leaving 9 bases between them. The CDR3 is CASSYRRGETQYF. The CDR3 coding sequence is TGTGCCAGCAGTTACAGGCGGGGCGAGACCCAGTACTTC.